This TCR beta chain was sequenced during a study of TIL therapy for anti-PD-1-resistant metastatic lung cancer. Study context: Patients had a median age of approximately 57 years (range about 38-85).

Study observations and caveats: TIL cultures after expansion showed higher clonality and lower diversity than baseline tumor (median around 5.9% vs 31%).

Specified time point: pre-treatment sample, taken before nivolumab and TIL therapy. Pleural nodules or supraclavicular lymph nodes made up most of the excised metastases sampled. Stage 4 NSCLC adults joined between late 2017 and early 2020. This was the immunoSEQ v3 assay. Sequencing depth was around 2 million read pairs for survey level, roughly 4.5-6.5 million for deep. Libraries were prepared by immunoSEQ multiplex PCR; TCRdb keeps only in-frame clonotypes and omits some of them. The sample holds 45,000 to 50,000 clones, about two thirds seen once. CDR1 is WNHNN and CDR2 is SYGVQD in the germline V gene (reference sequence). V lost 0 bases and J lost 8; bases outside the gene matches: 7. CDR3 size: 16 residues. Remarks on this clone: What it binds is not known.

The input for sequencing was tumor tissue, taken at baseline. This sequence was found in a person aged 25-79 years with non-small cell lung cancer. This chain links TRBV10-1 with TRBJ2-1; 10 positions agree with TRBD2. CDR3 loop: CASSESMASGSDEQFF. CDR3 coding DNA: TGCGCCAGCAGTGAGTCGATGGCTAGCGGGAGTGATGAGCAGTTCTTC.